This T cell receptor (beta chain) was sequenced during a study of T cell responses to AZD1222 COVID-19 vaccine (dated by TCRdb to the early 2020s). General notes on the study: A total of 233 trial participants underwent TCR sequencing, of whom some 210 received two doses of AZD1222 and about 26 received two doses of the MenACWY control vaccine. Enrollment into the trials was organized by age into subgroups of 18-55, 56-69 and 70-plus years, and those subgroups contained around 150, 28 and 57 TCR-sequenced participants, respectively. What the research found in general, with its limitations: Reportedly, almost half of the unique spike-specific TCRs recognized epitopes lying outside the regions that are mutated in the B.1.351 and B.1.1.7 variants. The whole spike protein was spanned by vaccine-associated CD4 TCRs, and dominant responses were seen in regions 160-218 and 743-854. Most participants were white British and females outnumbered males, and the authors suggested that clonal diversity may have been underestimated. No day 14 peak-response samples were available, so repertoires were characterized only after the peak T cell response. The 56-69-year group was small, and its depth increase did not reach significance, likely because of low power. Conclusions about previously exposed vaccinees were limited because only six AZD1222 recipients were SARS-CoV-2 seropositive at baseline. After two AZD1222 doses, spike-specific TCR breadth and depth were significantly higher than at day 0 and than in MenACWY recipients.

V is shortened by 8 bases, J by 4 bases, and the region joining them spans 15 bases. The germline V gene encodes CDR1 MDHEN and CDR2 SYDVKM. The CDR3 holds 13 amino acids from the cysteine to the phenylalanine. The DNA shown is the 39-base CDR3, in frame from base 1. In the paper's terms, the time point label means: about 28 days (+/-7) after the second vaccine dose. AZD1222 recipients given second doses at about 4 weeks or at about 12 weeks were pooled, since spike-specific TCR depth and breadth were not found to differ between the two schedules. The vaccinee samples were drawn from two UK trials, COV001 and COV002, one of which was a single-blind randomized controlled phase 2/3 trial testing AZD1222 (ChAdOx1 nCoV-19) in healthy adults. For TCRbeta chain sequencing, PBMC samples from trial participants were taken at day 0 and at day 28 after the second dose. The CDR3 regions of human TCRbeta chains were analyzed by immunosequencing. The paper's processing steps were these. TCRs in the repertoires were compared against a reference library of SARS-CoV-2-specific TCRs that had been generated with the MIRA antigen-specificity platform. Breadth was defined as the fraction of unique TCRs that were SARS-CoV-2-associated. Depth was defined as the fraction of total T cells that were SARS-CoV-2-associated. Using the MIRA data, each spike-specific TCR was mapped to the spike region that the TCR reacts to and placed in a CD4 or CD8 class. Log10-transformed breadth and depth values were compared by one-way ANOVA with Sidak's multiple comparisons tests. TCRdb provides this immuneACCESS table in a form limited to in-frame rearrangements. Some clones are lacking; in checked studies, under half of them reflect an unresolved V gene, and why the rest are absent is not known. V and J calls and clone size are those listed in that table; D and trimming were worked out from the DNA. This sample comprises about 81,000 clones, 90% of them detected only once. About 5% of the sample is in the top ten clones.

As concerns this clone: Its antigen is currently not known. Within one base of it there is no much larger clone, and no base qualities were kept.

The rearranged segments are TRBV28 and TRBJ2-7, with the D assignment possibly TRBD1 or TRBD2, given 6 matching bases for each. The material sequenced was peripheral blood, taken 28 days after the second AZD1222 dose. The TCR was taken from an adult who received the AZD1222 COVID-19 vaccine. The nucleotide sequence is given as TGTGCCAGCTCTTTAGGGGGGAAGTACGAGCAGTACTTC. This encodes CASSLGGKYEQYF.